The sequence of this T cell receptor beta chain was determined in a study of blood T cell repertoires in COVID-19. Study-wide context: Both acute and convalescent COVID-19 samples were obtained from the United States, Italy and Spain. Sample material is recorded as cDNA or gDNA derived from T cells, B-cell-depleted T cells, or PBMCs.

Under the authors' procedure: Amplification from reference gene primers served as the basis for estimated nucleated cell counts. Profiling relied on immunoSEQ multiplex PCR, and the TCRdb table lists in-frame clones only, not all of them. V, J and clone size were drawn from that table, and D and trimming were deduced from the DNA. The sample records some 180,000 clones, 85% being singletons. This clonotype was sampled from a woman of 80 years or more with COVID-19, enrolled during active disease. Specimen: peripheral blood.

The CDR3 DNA sequence: TGCGCCAGCAGCTTTTCAGGGGGCCAAACTGAAGCTTTCTTT. Its protein product is CASSFSGGQTEAFF. The V gene is TRBV5-1, the J gene TRBJ1-1; 8 positions agree with TRBD1. V trimming: 2 bases; J trimming: 5 bases; junction bases outside the gene matches: 5. Looked up from germline, CDR1 is SGHRS and CDR2 is YFSETQ. The CDR3 totals 14 residues.